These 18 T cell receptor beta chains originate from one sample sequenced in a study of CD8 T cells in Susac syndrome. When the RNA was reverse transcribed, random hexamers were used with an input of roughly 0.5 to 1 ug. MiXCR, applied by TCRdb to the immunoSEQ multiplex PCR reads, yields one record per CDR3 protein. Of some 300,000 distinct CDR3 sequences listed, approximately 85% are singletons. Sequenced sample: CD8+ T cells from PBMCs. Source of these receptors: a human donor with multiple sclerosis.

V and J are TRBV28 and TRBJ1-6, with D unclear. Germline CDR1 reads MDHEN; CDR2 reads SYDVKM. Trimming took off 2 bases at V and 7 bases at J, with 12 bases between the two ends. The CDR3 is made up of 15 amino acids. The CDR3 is CASSLGPRTNSPLHF. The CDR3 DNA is TGTGCCAGCAGTTTAGGGCCCCGGACGAATTCACCCCTCCACTTT.

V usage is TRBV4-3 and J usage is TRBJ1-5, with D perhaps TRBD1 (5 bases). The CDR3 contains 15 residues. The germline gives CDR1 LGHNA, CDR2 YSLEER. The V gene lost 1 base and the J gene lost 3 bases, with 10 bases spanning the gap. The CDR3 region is CASSQGRGDNQPQHF. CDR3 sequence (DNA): TGCGCCAGCAGCCAAGGGCGGGGGGACAATCAGCCCCAGCATTTT.

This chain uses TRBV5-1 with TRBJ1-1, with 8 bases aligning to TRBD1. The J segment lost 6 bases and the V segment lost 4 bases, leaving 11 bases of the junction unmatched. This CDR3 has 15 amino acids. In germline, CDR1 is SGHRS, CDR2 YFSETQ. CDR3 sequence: CASSGGTGEGAEAFF. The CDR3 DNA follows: TGCGCCAGCAGCGGGGGGACAGGAGAAGGCGCTGAAGCTTTCTTT.

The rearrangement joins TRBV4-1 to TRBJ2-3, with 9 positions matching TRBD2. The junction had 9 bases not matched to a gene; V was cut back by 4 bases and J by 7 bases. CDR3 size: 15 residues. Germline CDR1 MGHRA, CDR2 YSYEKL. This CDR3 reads CASSPIAGVVNTQYF. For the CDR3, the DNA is TGCGCCAGCAGCCCGATAGCGGGAGTCGTAAATACGCAGTATTTT.

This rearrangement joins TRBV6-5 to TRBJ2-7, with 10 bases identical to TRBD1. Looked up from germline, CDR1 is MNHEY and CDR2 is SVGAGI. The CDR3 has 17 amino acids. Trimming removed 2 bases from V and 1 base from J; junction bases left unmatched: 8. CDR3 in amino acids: CASSYDQGTGASYEQYF. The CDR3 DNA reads TGTGCCAGCAGTTACGATCAAGGGACAGGGGCTTCCTACGAGCAGTACTTC.

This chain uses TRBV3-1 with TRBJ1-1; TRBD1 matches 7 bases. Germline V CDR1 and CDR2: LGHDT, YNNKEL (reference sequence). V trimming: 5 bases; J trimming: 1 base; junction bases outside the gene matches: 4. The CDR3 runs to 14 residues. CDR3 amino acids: CASSRDSGNTEAFF. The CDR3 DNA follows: TGTGCCAGCAGCAGGGACAGCGGGAACACTGAAGCTTTCTTT.

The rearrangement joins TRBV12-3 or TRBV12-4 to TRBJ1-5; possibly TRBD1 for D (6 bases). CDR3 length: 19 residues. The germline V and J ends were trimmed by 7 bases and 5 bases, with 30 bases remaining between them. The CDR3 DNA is TGTGCCAGCACCCCCCGTTTATTTGGACAGTCGGTTGTAGATCAGCCCCAGCATTTT. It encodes CASTPRLFGQSVVDQPQHF.

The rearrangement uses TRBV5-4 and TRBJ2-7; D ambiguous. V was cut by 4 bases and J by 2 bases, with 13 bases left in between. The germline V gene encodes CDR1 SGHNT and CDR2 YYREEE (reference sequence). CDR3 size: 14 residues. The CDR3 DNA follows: TGTGCCAGCAGCCCGAGGACCAGTCCCTACGAGCAGTACTTC. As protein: CASSPRTSPYEQYF. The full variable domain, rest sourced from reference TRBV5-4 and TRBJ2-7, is ETGVTQSPTHLIKTRGQQVTLRCSSQSGHNTVSWYQQALGQGPQFIFQYYREEENGRGNFPPRFSGLQFPNYSSELNVNALELDDSALYLCASSPRTSPYEQYFGPGTRLTVT.

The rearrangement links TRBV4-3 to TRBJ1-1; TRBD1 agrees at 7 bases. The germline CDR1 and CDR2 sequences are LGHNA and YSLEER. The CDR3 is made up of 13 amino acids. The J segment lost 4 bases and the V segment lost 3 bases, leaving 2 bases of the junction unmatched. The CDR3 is CASSQGQSTEAFF. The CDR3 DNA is TGCGCCAGCAGCCAGGGACAGTCCACTGAAGCTTTCTTT.

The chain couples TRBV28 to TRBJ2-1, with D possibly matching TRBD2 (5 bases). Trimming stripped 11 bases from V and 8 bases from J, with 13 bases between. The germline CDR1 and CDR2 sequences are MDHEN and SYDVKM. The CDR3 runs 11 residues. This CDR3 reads CAGGSWYEQFF. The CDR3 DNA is TGTGCCGGTGGGAGCTGGTATGAGCAGTTCTTC.

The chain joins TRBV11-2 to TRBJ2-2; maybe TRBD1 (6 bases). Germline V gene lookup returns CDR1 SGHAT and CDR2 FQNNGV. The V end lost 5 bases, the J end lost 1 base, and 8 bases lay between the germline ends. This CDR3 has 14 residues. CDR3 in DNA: TGTGCCAGCAGCATGGACAGGAACACCGGGGAGCTGTTTTTT. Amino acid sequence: CASSMDRNTGELFF.

CDR3: CASSLWDADTDTQYF. The DNA for the CDR3 is TGTGCCAGCAGTTTGTGGGACGCGGACACAGATACGCAGTATTTT. The chain couples TRBV12-3 or TRBV12-4 to TRBJ2-3; D is tentatively TRBD1 or TRBD2 (5 bases each). With 3 bases removed from V and 2 bases from J, the gap between germline ends came to 12 bases. The CDR3 is 15 residues long.

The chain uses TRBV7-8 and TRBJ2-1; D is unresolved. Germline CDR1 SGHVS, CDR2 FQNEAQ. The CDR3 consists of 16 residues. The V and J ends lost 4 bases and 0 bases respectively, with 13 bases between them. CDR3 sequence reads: CASSSLAADSYNEQFF. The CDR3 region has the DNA TGTGCCAGCAGCTCCCTGGCGGCTGACTCCTACAATGAGCAGTTCTTC.

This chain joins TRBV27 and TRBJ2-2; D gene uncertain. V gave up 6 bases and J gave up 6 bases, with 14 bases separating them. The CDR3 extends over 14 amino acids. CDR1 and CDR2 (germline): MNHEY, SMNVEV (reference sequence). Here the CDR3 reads CASSLNPAAGELFF. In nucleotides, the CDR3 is TGTGCCAGCAGCCTAAACCCTGCGGCCGGGGAGCTGTTTTTT.

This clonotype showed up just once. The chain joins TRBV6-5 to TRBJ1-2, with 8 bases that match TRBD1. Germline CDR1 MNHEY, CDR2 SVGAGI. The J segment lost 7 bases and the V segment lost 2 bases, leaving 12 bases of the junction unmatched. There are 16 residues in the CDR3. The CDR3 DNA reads TGTGCCAGCAGTTACAATTTCCAGGGGGCTAAATCTGGCTACACCTTC. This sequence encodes CASSYNFQGAKSGYTF.

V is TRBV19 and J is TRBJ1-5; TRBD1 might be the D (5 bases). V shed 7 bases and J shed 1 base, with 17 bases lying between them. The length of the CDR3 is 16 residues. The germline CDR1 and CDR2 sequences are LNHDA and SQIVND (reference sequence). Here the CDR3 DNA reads TGTGCCAGTACCTCCGGGTGGGGGGAGAGCAATCAGCCCCAGCATTTT. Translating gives CASTSGWGESNQPQHF.

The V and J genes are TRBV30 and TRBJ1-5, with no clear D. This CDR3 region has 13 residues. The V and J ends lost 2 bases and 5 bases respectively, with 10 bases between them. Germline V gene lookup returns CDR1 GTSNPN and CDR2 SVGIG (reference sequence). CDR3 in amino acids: CAWSPGSYQPQHF. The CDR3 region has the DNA TGTGCCTGGAGTCCCGGGAGTTATCAGCCCCAGCATTTT.

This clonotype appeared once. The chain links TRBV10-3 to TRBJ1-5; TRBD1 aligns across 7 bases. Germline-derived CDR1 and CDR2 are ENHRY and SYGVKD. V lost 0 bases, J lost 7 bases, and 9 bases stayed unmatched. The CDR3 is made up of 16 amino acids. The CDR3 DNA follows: TGTGCCATCAGTGAGTCCATCCACAGGGGAGAACAGCCCCAGCATTTT. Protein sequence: CAISESIHRGEQPQHF.